This T cell receptor beta chain is from a study of post-analysis software for immune sequencing data (dated by TCRdb to the mid-2010s). Study-wide context: Recorded disease courses included relapsing-remitting, secondary progressive and progressive-relapsing multiple sclerosis, with some patients lacking subtype annotation. Patient repertoires were compared against 11 to 12 previously published healthy control repertoires from donors aged roughly 6 to 25 years. A subset of samples was prepared in parallel using single-end sample barcoding, then pooled and co-amplified after Illumina adapter ligation.

V is cut back by 10 bases and J by 7 bases, with 15 bases in the junction unmatched. The CDR3 numbers 15 residues from cysteine through phenylalanine. Of all the DNA, just the CDR3 is kept, 45 bases in frame from base 1. About this clonotype: It has no known antigen specificity. Base quality data are lacking; no much larger clone is found one base away.

Library construction relied on PCR. These reads were obtained on an Illumina HiSeq 2500. To reduce PCR and sequencing biases, unique molecular identifiers were built into the TCR beta cDNA libraries. Approximately 500,000 cDNA molecules were obtained per 1 to 10 million input T cells, so each molecule approximated one T cell. The patient libraries were prepared and sequenced with the same protocol used for the earlier healthy control dataset. Samples belonging to the same batch were prepared together, multiplexed and sequenced on a shared HiSeq lane. As for how the authors treated the data: Raw barcoded reads were processed with MIGEC, and single-read molecular identifier groups were discarded before consensus assembly and CDR3 extraction. Clonotype tables were post-analysed with VDJtools, and diversity was normalized by down-sampling all datasets to the smallest sample size. To correct batch-related cross-sample contamination, repertoire overlap clustering matched CDR3 amino acid sequences but not nucleotide sequences. TCRdb trimmed the raw reads at Q25, called clones with MiXCR and kept productive beta chains. Each entry merges the rows of one CDR3 protein and shows their most common DNA and genes. TCRdb's processing, not the authors' own work, is the source of the V and J calls. Across this sample there are roughly 670,000 distinct CDR3 sequences, with roughly three fifths seen only once. About 11% of the sample is in the top ten clones.

Results the study describes overall, beyond this receptor: The multiple sclerosis patient group was slightly younger than the control group. When samples were clustered directly using the F measure, samples prepared in the same batch co-clustered strongly, which prompted a batch-effect correction. Roughly 5 TRBV segments, including TRBV5-6, TRBV5-1 and TRBV20-1, were significantly more frequent in patients than controls. Significantly lower normalized Chao1 diversity was found in multiple sclerosis patients than in controls, suggesting substantial peripheral T-cell clonal expansion.

To demonstrate the VDJtools post-analysis software, the study profiled TCR beta repertoires from the peripheral blood of about 13 young patients with multiple sclerosis. The multiple sclerosis patients were children and adolescents between roughly 6 and 15 years of age. The clonotype originates from a girl aged 2 to 9 with multiple sclerosis. The V and J genes are TRBV12-3 or TRBV12-4 and TRBJ1-2, and 10 junction bases match TRBD1. Sequenced sample: blood. CDR3 reads: CAIRIPLGQGGGYTF. The DNA sequence is as follows: TGTGCCATCAGAATCCCCCTCGGACAGGGGGGTGGCTACACCTTC.